These 10 T cell receptor beta chains originate from one sample sequenced in a study of PD-1 blockade in mismatch repair-deficient tumors. Profiled with immunoSEQ multiplex PCR; TCRdb holds only in-frame clones, not every one. The sample carries about 100,000 clones, about 79% recorded once. Sequencing was performed on peripheral blood, taken about 36 weeks after starting pembrolizumab. These receptors came from an adult with mismatch repair-deficient cancer.

The chain is built from TRBV13 and TRBJ2-1, with 9 positions matching TRBD1. This CDR3 has 19 amino acids. V shed 4 bases, J shed 6 bases, and the junction held 19 bases outside the gene matches. Germline V gene sequence: CDR1 PRHDT, CDR2 FYEKMQ (reference sequence). CDR3 in amino acids: CASSSQQGARDWKVNEQFF. As DNA, the CDR3 is TGTGCCAGCAGCTCCCAACAGGGGGCTCGGGACTGGAAAGTCAATGAGCAGTTCTTC.

The chain is built from TRBV7-8 and TRBJ2-3, with 8 bases matching TRBD2. This CDR3 has 20 amino acids. Germline assignment: CDR1 SGHVS and CDR2 FQNEAQ. V dropped 5 bases and J dropped 7; count of bases not matched to a gene: 26. The CDR3 DNA sequence: TGTGCCAGCAGCCCCGGGCGTTTAGCGGGATCTTTGGTCACTGGTAATACGCAGTATTTT. Translating gives CASSPGRLAGSLVTGNTQYF.

V and J are TRBV7-9 and TRBJ2-7; D gene unclear. Looked up from germline, CDR1 is SEHNR and CDR2 is FQNEAQ (reference sequence). Trimming removed 7 bases from V and 5 bases from J, with 15 bases in between. This CDR3 has 13 amino acids. In DNA, the CDR3 is TGTGCCAGCATTCCGATCGGTCTCGACGAGCAGTACTTC. Amino acid sequence: CASIPIGLDEQYF.

The CDR3 nucleotides read TGTGCCAGCAGCGGGACAGGGGGCGCGGACACTGAAGCTTTCTTT. Amino acids: CASSGTGGADTEAFF. This chain uses TRBV11-3 with TRBJ1-1, with 12 positions matching TRBD1. With 5 bases clipped from V and 3 bases from J, the junction kept 4 bases outside the gene matches. The CDR3 has 15 amino acids. The germline V gene encodes CDR1 SGHNT and CDR2 YENEEA.

The chain has TRBV6-1 and TRBJ2-7; TRBD1 matches 9 bases. The trim removed 4 bases at V and 4 bases at J, leaving 8 bases unmatched. The germline CDR1 and CDR2 sequences are MNHNS and SASEGT. This CDR3 has 15 amino acids. The CDR3 DNA reads TGTGCCAGCAGTGTCCTACAGGGGGCTGGGTACGAGCAGTACTTC. Translated, it gives CASSVLQGAGYEQYF.

The chain uses TRBV27 and TRBJ2-7; no firm D call. CDR1 and CDR2 from the germline V gene are MNHEY and SMNVEV (reference sequence). Trimming took 4 bases from V and 0 from J, leaving 10 bases between them. The CDR3 covers 14 residues. The CDR3 sequence: CASSSDGTSYEQYF. The CDR3 DNA reads as TGTGCCAGCAGTTCGGACGGAACCTCCTACGAGCAGTACTTC.

This clone was detected a few times. The J gene is TRBJ1-2, the V gene TRBV2; TRBD1 aligns across 8 bases. J was trimmed by 8 bases and V by 3 bases; bases with no gene match: 5. The CDR3 runs to 13 residues. Germline V gene data show CDR1 as SNHLY and CDR2 as FYNNEI. The DNA for the CDR3 is TGTGCCAGCAGTGAGGACAGGGAGTGGGGCTACACCTTC. Amino acid sequence: CASSEDREWGYTF.

This chain links TRBV7-2 with TRBJ2-5, with a tentative D call TRBD2 (6 bases). The CDR3 length is 15 residues. The ends were cut back, 3 bases at V and 4 bases at J, with 15 bases in the middle. From germline, CDR1 is SGHTA and CDR2 FQGNSA. In nucleotides, the CDR3 is TGTGCCAGCAGCTTTGGATCGGGAGAGGGAGAGACCCAGTACTTC. This translates into CASSFGSGEGETQYF.

This clone turned up a few times. The chain combines TRBV7-9 with TRBJ1-3; D unresolved. There are 16 residues in the CDR3. The V gene lost 2 bases and the J gene lost 2 bases, with 13 bases spanning the gap. Germline V CDR1 and CDR2: SEHNR, FQNEAQ (reference sequence). The CDR3 protein is CASSLSSRGAGNTIYF. The CDR3 coding sequence is TGTGCCAGCAGCTTATCCTCGCGAGGAGCTGGAAACACCATATATTTT.

The chain carries TRBV5-6 and TRBJ2-3, with unresolved D. The V end was cut by 6 bases, the J end by 9 bases, with 14 bases between. Germline assignment: CDR1 SGHDT and CDR2 YYEEEE. The CDR3 is made up of 12 amino acids. In nucleotides, the CDR3 is TGTGCCAGCACCTCGCGGCGAACCACGCAGTATTTT. Encoded protein: CASTSRRTTQYF.